A selection of T cell receptor beta chains follows, all from one sample in a study of T cells after yellow fever vaccination. TCRdb reanalysed the 5' RACE reads using MiXCR and keeps one entry per CDR3 protein. The sample yields about 550,000 distinct CDR3 sequences, 15% to 20% seen once. Here the sequenced sample was PBMCs, taken 15 days after the yellow fever booster vaccination. The receptors stem from a man younger than 45 who received the YFV17D yellow fever vaccine. CDR3s include the opening cysteine and the closing phenylalanine or tryptophan. Fields, in order: CDR3 DNA, CDR3 protein, V gene, J gene, clone size, D gene. A D gene is named only where the DNA matches it firmly. Expanded clones are given a class, and other clones once, few, many or no size at all.

TGTGCCAGCAGCCAAGCGGCTAGCGGGAGCTACGAGCAGTACTTC	CASSQAASGSYEQYF	TRBV4-2	TRBJ2-7	NA	TRBD2
TGTGCCAGCAGCCGACACAGGGGGAGCGATCAGCCCCAGCATTTT	CASSRHRGSDQPQHF	TRBV7-2	TRBJ1-5	NA	TRBD1
TGCGCCAGCAGTCAATGGGCAGGGAACTCCTACGAGCAGTACTTC	CASSQWAGNSYEQYF	TRBV23-1	TRBJ2-7	few	NA
TGTGCCAGGAGTTCCCTTGTGGAGACCCAGTACTTC	CARSSLVETQYF	TRBV12-3/TRBV12-4	TRBJ2-5	NA	NA
TGTGCCAGCAGCCACACAGCCGGGACTAGCGGGAGAAATGAGCAGTTCTTC	CASSHTAGTSGRNEQFF	TRBV4-2	TRBJ2-1	NA	TRBD2
TGCAGTGCTAGCCCCGTAAGCGGGAGGGCAGATACGCAGTATTTT	CSASPVSGRADTQYF	TRBV20-1	TRBJ2-3	NA	TRBD2
TGTGCCAGCAGATTAGGGACACTAGCCTACGAGCAGTACTTC	CASRLGTLAYEQYF	TRBV12-3/TRBV12-4	TRBJ2-7	NA	NA
TGCGCCAGCAGGAACGGACTAGCGCACGGACAAGAGACCCAGTACTTC	CASRNGLAHGQETQYF	TRBV10-2	TRBJ2-5	NA	TRBD2
TGTGCCAGTAGTATAAATTCGGGAGCGCCAGGGGGGCAGTTCTTC	CASSINSGAPGGQFF	TRBV19	TRBJ2-1	few	NA
TGTGCCAGCAGCTCTGGGACCTGGGGCGAGCAGTACTTC	CASSSGTWGEQYF	TRBV7-9	TRBJ2-7	many	NA
TGTGCCAGTAGGAGAACTAGCGGCGAGCAGTACTTC	CASRRTSGEQYF	TRBV19	TRBJ2-7	few	TRBD2
TGTGCCATCAGTGAGTCGGAGACGGGACGGTTGGATACGCAGTATTTT	CAISESETGRLDTQYF	TRBV10-3	TRBJ2-3	few	NA
TGTGCCAGCAGTTTATTGGATAGAGCTTTCTTT	CASSLLDRAFF	TRBV6-6	TRBJ1-1	few	NA
TGTGCCAGCAGTTTAAGTCTAGCGGCAGATACGCAGTATTTT	CASSLSLAADTQYF	TRBV28	TRBJ2-3	NA	TRBD2
TGTGCCAGCACCACGGGAGGGTCGTACAATGAGCAGTTCTTC	CASTTGGSYNEQFF	TRBV6-1	TRBJ2-1	NA	TRBD2
TGTGCCAGCAGCCAAGATCTTGCGGGGTTACAGTTCTTC	CASSQDLAGLQFF	TRBV14	TRBJ2-1	few	NA
TGTGCCAGCAGCTTAGACTTGGACAGGGGTAATGAGCAGTTCTTC	CASSLDLDRGNEQFF	TRBV7-8	TRBJ2-1	few	TRBD1
TGTGCCACCAGCAGAGCCGGGACAGGCAATCAGCCCCAGCATTTT	CATSRAGTGNQPQHF	TRBV15	TRBJ1-5	few	TRBD1
TGTGCCACCAGCATCGGGATAACAGATACGCAGTATTTT	CATSIGITDTQYF	TRBV15	TRBJ2-3	few	NA
TGTGCCAGCAACCCAATTGAGAGCGGTTTCTACAATGAGCAGTTCTTC	CASNPIESGFYNEQFF	TRBV7-8	TRBJ2-1	once	NA
TGTGCCAGCAAGGACTTAACAGATACGCAGTATTTT	CASKDLTDTQYF	TRBV6-6	TRBJ2-3	NA	NA
TGCAGCGTTGCAGTCTTTGACGAGCAGTACTTC	CSVAVFDEQYF	TRBV29-1	TRBJ2-7	many	NA
TGCAGCGTTGTCCCCCCGAAGAACAATGAGCAGTTCTTC	CSVVPPKNNEQFF	TRBV29-1	TRBJ2-1	few	NA
TGCGCCAGCAGCTTGAGATCTCCCCCCTTCTCCGAGCAGTACTTC	CASSLRSPPFSEQYF	TRBV5-1	TRBJ2-7	few	NA
TGTGCCAGCAGCTCCCCCGGGACTAGCGGGGAGACCCAGTACTTC	CASSSPGTSGETQYF	TRBV5-5	TRBJ2-5	NA	TRBD2
TGTGCCAGCAGCTTATCGGGGACAGTCACTGAAGCTTTCTTT	CASSLSGTVTEAFF	TRBV7-9	TRBJ1-1	NA	TRBD1
TGCGCCAGCAGCTTGGGGCCAGGGGACCAAGAGACCCAGTACTTC	CASSLGPGDQETQYF	TRBV5-1	TRBJ2-5	NA	NA
TGTGCCAGCAGCTTAAAAAATGGGGATGAGCAGTTCTTC	CASSLKNGDEQFF	TRBV7-3	TRBJ2-1	NA	NA
TGTGCCAGCAGTGAAGCTGGGACTAGCGGGAGCTACGAGCAGTACTTC	CASSEAGTSGSYEQYF	TRBV2	TRBJ2-7	few	TRBD2
TGTGCCAGCAGCCGAGGACAGGGGGCTCAAGAGACCCAGTACTTC	CASSRGQGAQETQYF	TRBV7-6	TRBJ2-5	few	TRBD1
TGTGCCAGCAGGCCAAGCGGTATCTACAATGAGCAGTTCTTC	CASRPSGIYNEQFF	TRBV2	TRBJ2-1	few	NA
TGCAGTGCCCCCCCCCAGCACACAGATACGCAGTATTTT	CSAPPQHTDTQYF	TRBV20-1	TRBJ2-3	few	NA
TGTGCCAGCTCATCTCAGGGTGGAGGTGTCGATGAGCAGTTCTTC	CASSSQGGGVDEQFF	TRBV18	TRBJ2-1	NA	NA
TGTGCCAGCAGCTTAGGGGGGCCCTACACAGATACGCAGTATTTT	CASSLGGPYTDTQYF	TRBV7-2	TRBJ2-3	few	NA
TGTGCCACCAGCAGAGACCTAGCGGCGGGAGTTCCCAATGAGCAGTTCTTC	CATSRDLAAGVPNEQFF	TRBV15	TRBJ2-1	NA	TRBD2
TGTGCTAGTGGTTTGGAGGCGGGGCCCTACGAGCAGTACTTC	CASGLEAGPYEQYF	TRBV12-5	TRBJ2-7	NA	NA
TGTGCCAGCAGCTCCAGAGGACTAGTGAGTGAGCAGTTCTTC	CASSSRGLVSEQFF	TRBV5-6	TRBJ2-1	NA	TRBD2
TGCAGCGTTCAATCAGCGGGGCCGTCACCCCTCCACTTT	CSVQSAGPSPLHF	TRBV29-1	TRBJ1-6	NA	NA
TGTGCCTGGAGTGGTGGGACAGGGTATGGCTACACCTTC	CAWSGGTGYGYTF	TRBV30	TRBJ1-2	NA	TRBD1
TGCAGTGCTCGAGCGGGAGCCGGGGAGCTGTTTTTT	CSARAGAGELFF	TRBV20-1	TRBJ2-2	few	TRBD2
TGTGCCATCAGCGACCATATCTCGACAGGGTCAGATACGCAGTATTTT	CAISDHISTGSDTQYF	TRBV10-3	TRBJ2-3	few	TRBD1
TGTGCCAGCAGTTCCTCCCCGGAGATAAGGGAGACCCAGTACTTC	CASSSSPEIRETQYF	TRBV28	TRBJ2-5	few	NA
TGTGCCAGCAGCCCGGACAGGGGTGTAACAGATACGCAGTATTTT	CASSPDRGVTDTQYF	TRBV5-6	TRBJ2-3	once	TRBD1